Each of the 9 T cell receptor beta chains below was sequenced from the same sample in a study of identical twins. MiXCR, applied by TCRdb to the 5' RACE reads, yields one record per CDR3 protein. The sample has roughly 570,000 distinct CDR3 sequences, more than 9% seen once. This sample also belongs to another study, concerning yellow fever vaccine responses in identical twins.

The sequencing sample was made of PBMCs. All receptors come from a woman aged 18-29 years in good health.

The chain joins TRBV20-1 to TRBJ2-7; D is possibly TRBD1 (6 bases). CDR3 size: 13 residues. V gave up 7 bases and J gave up 3 bases, with 16 bases separating them. Germline CDR1 and CDR2: DFQATT and SNEGSKA (reference sequence). DNA for the CDR3: TGCAGTGACAGGGCCCAACATAGCTACGAGCAGTACTTC. This sequence encodes CSDRAQHSYEQYF.

This clonotype occurred many times. The V call is TRBV11-2, the J call TRBJ2-4; D is ambiguous. V dropped 5 bases and J dropped 7 bases, with 18 bases sitting between them. The CDR3 loop spans 15 amino acids. The V gene's germline CDR1 is SGHAT and CDR2 FQNNGV. CDR3 sequence: CASSLRTNVLNIQYF. CDR3 sequence (DNA): TGTGCCAGCAGCCTAAGAACAAATGTGTTGAACATTCAGTACTTC.

This clonotype was seen ten or more times. The chain joins TRBV6-5 to TRBJ2-7; D is ambiguous. Germline assignment: CDR1 MNHEY and CDR2 SVGAGI. The CDR3 consists of 13 residues. Deletions cut 1 base from V and 4 bases from J, with 8 bases between. The DNA for the CDR3 is TGTGCCAGCAGTTACTACTCGGGTTACGAGCAGTACTTC. It yields the protein CASSYYSGYEQYF.

This clonotype was seen a handful of times. This chain links TRBV12-3 or TRBV12-4 with TRBJ1-3; D might be TRBD1 (5 bases). Trimming stripped 3 bases from V and 3 bases from J, with 9 bases between. CDR3 length: 14 residues. The CDR3 sequence is CASSFPGVGNTIYF. The CDR3 bases are TGTGCCAGCAGTTTTCCGGGGGTTGGAAACACCATATATTTT.

The chain uses TRBV20-1 and TRBJ1-6; TRBD1 agrees at 8 bases. Germline assignment: CDR1 DFQATT and CDR2 SNEGSKA (reference sequence). Losses at the gene ends were 0 bases for V and 9 bases for J; bases not matched to a gene: 10. This CDR3 has 16 residues. The CDR3: CSARDRSAGGLSPLHF. CDR3 sequence (DNA): TGCAGTGCTAGAGATAGGTCGGCAGGGGGCCTTTCACCCCTCCACTTT.

This clonotype was found many times. The rearrangement uses TRBV24-1 and TRBJ2-1; 10 nucleotides line up with TRBD2. With V trimmed by 4 bases and J by 4 bases, 6 bases remained unmatched. Per germline, CDR1 KGHDR and CDR2 SFDVKD. The CDR3 is made up of 16 amino acids. In DNA, the CDR3 is TGTGCCACCAGTGAAAGCGGGGGGGGACCATACAATGAGCAGTTCTTC. Its protein is CATSESGGGPYNEQFF.

The table lists this clonotype with many counts. The chain carries TRBV20-1 and TRBJ2-2; D uncertain. This CDR3 has 15 amino acids. The germline gives CDR1 DFQATT, CDR2 SNEGSKA (reference sequence). Trimming shortened V by 5 bases and J by 1 base, and 14 bases separated the two germline ends. CDR3 nucleotide sequence: TGCAGTGCTTCCCGGTCCCTGGGGAACACCGGGGAGCTGTTTTTT. It codes for CSASRSLGNTGELFF.

This clonotype was observed a few times. The rearrangement uses TRBV20-1 and TRBJ1-2, with a possible D match to TRBD1 (6 bases). The V end was cut by 4 bases, the J end by 8 bases, with 17 bases between. This CDR3 region has 13 residues. Germline V gene data show CDR1 as DFQATT and CDR2 as SNEGSKA (reference sequence). The CDR3 spells CSANEGKGGGYTF. The CDR3 DNA reads as TGCAGTGCTAACGAGGGCAAGGGGGGGGGCTACACCTTC.

This clonotype occurred many times. The chain carries TRBV9 and TRBJ2-3, with D perhaps assigned TRBD1 or TRBD2 (5 bases each). The CDR3 has 16 residues. Per the germline V gene, CDR1 is SGDLS and CDR2 is YYNGEE. Deletions cut 3 bases from V and 0 bases from J, with 14 bases between. CDR3 sequence reads: CASSEPGTASTDTQYF. The CDR3 DNA reads as TGTGCCAGCAGCGAGCCCGGGACGGCAAGCACAGATACGCAGTATTTT. Combining the CDR3 with reference TRBV9 and TRBJ2-3 gives the whole variable domain DSGVTQTPKHLITATGQRVTLRCSPRSGDLSVYWYQQSLDQGLQFLIQYYNGEERAKGNILERFSAQQFPDLHSELNLSSLELGDSALYFCASSEPGTASTDTQYFGPGTRLTVL.